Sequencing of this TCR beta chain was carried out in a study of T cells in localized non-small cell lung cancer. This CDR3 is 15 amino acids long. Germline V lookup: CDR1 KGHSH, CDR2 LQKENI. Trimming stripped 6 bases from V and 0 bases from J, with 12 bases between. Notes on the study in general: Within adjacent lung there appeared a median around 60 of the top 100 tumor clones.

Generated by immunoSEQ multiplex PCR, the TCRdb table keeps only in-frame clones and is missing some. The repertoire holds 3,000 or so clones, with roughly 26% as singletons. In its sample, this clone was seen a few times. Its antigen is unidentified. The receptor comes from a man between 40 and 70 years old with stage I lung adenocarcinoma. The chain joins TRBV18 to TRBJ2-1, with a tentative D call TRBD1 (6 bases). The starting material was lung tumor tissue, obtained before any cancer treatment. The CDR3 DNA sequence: TGTGCCAGCTCCCATACAGGGTACTCCTACAATGAGCAGTTCTTC. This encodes CASSHTGYSYNEQFF.